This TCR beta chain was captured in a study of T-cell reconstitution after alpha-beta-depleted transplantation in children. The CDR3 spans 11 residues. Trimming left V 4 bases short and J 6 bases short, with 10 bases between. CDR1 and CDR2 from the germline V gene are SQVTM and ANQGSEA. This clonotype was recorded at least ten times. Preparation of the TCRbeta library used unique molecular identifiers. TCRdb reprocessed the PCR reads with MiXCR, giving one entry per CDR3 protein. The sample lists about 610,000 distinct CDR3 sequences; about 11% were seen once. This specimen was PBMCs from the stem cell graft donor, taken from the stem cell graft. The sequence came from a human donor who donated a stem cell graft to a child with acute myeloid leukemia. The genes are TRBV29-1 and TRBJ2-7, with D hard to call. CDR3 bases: TGCAGCGTTGGATCTGACGGCGAGCAGTACTTC. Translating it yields CSVGSDGEQYF.